The entry below describes one TCR beta chain. The sample belongs to a study of blood T cells in healthy people across ages. Caucasian, healthy and from Russia, the donors were aged between about 6 and 100. RNA extraction gave at least 5.5 micrograms of total RNA per sample. PCR was performed a second time for about 6 to 11 cycles using a sample-barcoded 5' primer and a J-beta primer mix. Every sample gave at least 2.5 million paired-end reads containing CDR3. TCRdb re-derived calls from the 5' RACE reads in MiXCR, one entry per CDR3 protein. The data contain about 970,000 distinct CDR3 sequences, 45% to 60% of them seen just once; the ten biggest clones take up around a fifth. The J segment lost 1 base and the V segment lost 4 bases, leaving 6 bases of the junction unmatched. CDR3 length: 17 residues.

Material: blood. The V gene is TRBV12-3 or TRBV12-4, the J gene TRBJ2-1, with 11 bases matching TRBD2. This receptor was identified in a woman aged 60-75 years in good health. CDR3 in amino acids: CASSWVSGRASYNEQFF. DNA for the CDR3: TGTGCCAGCAGTTGGGTTAGCGGGAGGGCATCCTACAATGAGCAGTTCTTC.